These 15 T cell receptor beta chains share one sample of origin, sequenced in a study of radiotherapy plus CTLA-4 blockade in lung cancer. Assay used: immunoSEQ multiplex PCR; TCRdb lists only in-frame clones, some missing. Of roughly 44,000 clones listed, roughly four fifths were seen once; the top ten hold around 10%. The sample here was peripheral blood, taken from a patient treated with radiotherapy plus ipilimumab. These TCRs come from a human donor with non-small cell lung cancer who had stable disease on radiotherapy plus ipilimumab.

V is TRBV28 and J is TRBJ1-1; D unresolved. CDR1 MDHEN and CDR2 SYDVKM come from the germline V gene. Deletions cut 2 bases from V and 1 base from J, with 8 bases between. The CDR3 covers 14 residues. The CDR3: CASSLVTGNTEAFF. The CDR3, as DNA: TGTGCCAGCAGTTTAGTGACGGGGAACACTGAAGCTTTCTTT.

CDR3 DNA: TGTGCCAGCAGTTACTCGGACGGTCGCAATCAGCCCCAGCATTTT. It encodes CASSYSDGRNQPQHF. The J gene is TRBJ1-5, the V gene TRBV6-5; D gene ambiguous. V shed 0 bases and J shed 2 bases, with 8 bases lying between them. CDR1 and CDR2 (germline): MNHEY, SVGAGI. The CDR3 has 15 amino acids.

This chain uses TRBV15 with TRBJ1-5, with D possibly TRBD1 on 5 matching bases. Between the trimmed V and J ends, which lost 7 bases and 4 bases, there was a span of 17 bases. The CDR3 has 15 amino acids. Germline-derived CDR1 and CDR2 are LNHNV and YYDKDF (reference sequence). This CDR3 is CATTPGGGHNQPQHF. The CDR3 region has the DNA TGTGCCACCACCCCTGGGGGGGGTCATAATCAGCCCCAGCATTTT.

The chain employs TRBV4-1 and TRBJ1-3, with D possibly matching TRBD1 (5 bases). This CDR3 spans 14 amino acids. Trimming removed 4 bases from V and 1 base from J, with 8 bases in between. The germline V gene has CDR1 MGHRA and CDR2 YSYEKL. The CDR3 bases are TGCGCCAGCAGCCTCACAGGATCTGGAAACACCATATATTTT. Translated: CASSLTGSGNTIYF.

V and J are TRBV11-2 and TRBJ2-1; 12 bases match TRBD2. The CDR3 length is 15 residues. Germline V gene sequence: CDR1 SGHAT, CDR2 FQNNGV. Germline trimming cut 4 bases from V and 8 bases from J; bases unmatched to any gene: 6. The DNA for the CDR3 is TGTGCCAGCAGCTCCAGACTAGCGGGGGACTATGAGCAGTTCTTC. Its protein product is CASSSRLAGDYEQFF.

This chain connects TRBV11-2 to TRBJ2-1; D remains unclear. Germline CDR1 and CDR2: SGHAT and FQNNGV. This CDR3 has 17 residues. Trimming took off 7 bases at V and 1 base at J, with 20 bases between the two ends. Here the CDR3 reads CASNAPDDPVSYNEQFF. CDR3 DNA: TGTGCCAGCAACGCCCCGGACGACCCAGTGTCCTACAATGAGCAGTTCTTC.

The rearrangement joins TRBV11-2 to TRBJ2-3; D ambiguous. Per germline, CDR1 SGHAT and CDR2 FQNNGV. This CDR3 is built from 14 residues. V lost 5 bases and J 0 bases, leaving 9 bases between the germline ends. CDR3 in DNA: TGTGCCAGCAGCAAACAACTTAGCACAGATACGCAGTATTTT. Its translation is CASSKQLSTDTQYF.

The rearrangement joins TRBV5-6 to TRBJ1-2; TRBD1 is a possible D gene (5 bases). CDR1 and CDR2 (germline): SGHDT, YYEEEE. The CDR3 is 13 residues long. The germline V and J ends were trimmed by 3 bases and 4 bases, with 10 bases remaining between them. This CDR3 is CASSSYRIYGYTF. CDR3 nucleotides: TGTGCCAGCAGCTCCTACAGGATCTATGGCTACACCTTC.

This clone has only a few counts. The chain combines TRBV29-1 with TRBJ1-1; D uncertain. The CDR3 is made up of 14 amino acids. Trimming shortened V by 7 bases and J by 0 bases, and 15 bases separated the two germline ends. Germline V gene lookup returns CDR1 SQVTM and CDR2 ANQGSEA. This CDR3 reads CSGTSGVVNTEAFF. For the CDR3, the DNA is TGCAGCGGAACTTCGGGAGTAGTGAACACTGAAGCTTTCTTT.

This clone showed up just a few times. The sample contains more than one DNA sequence encoding this CDR3. The J gene is TRBJ1-3, the V gene TRBV11-3, with 9 bases fitting TRBD1. Looked up from germline, CDR1 is SGHNT and CDR2 is YENEEA. The CDR3 consists of 15 residues. After removal of 5 bases from V and 2 bases from J, the junction contained 4 bases not matched to a gene. CDR3 sequence reads: CASSPGQGPGNTIYF. DNA of the CDR3: TGTGCCAGCAGCCCGGGACAGGGCCCTGGAAACACCATATATTTT.

A word on this clone: A read error may account for a junction end that differs from germline. The chain couples TRBV9 to TRBJ2-5; tentative D call: TRBD2 (7 bases). CDR1 and CDR2 from the germline V gene are SGDLS and YYNGEE. This CDR3 is 15 amino acids long. The CDR3 spells CARSVGGEREETQYF. The DNA of the CDR3 is TGTGCCCGCAGCGTAGGGGGGGAGAGGGAAGAGACCCAGTACTTC.

The rearrangement uses TRBV7-9 and TRBJ1-5; D ambiguous. Trimming cost V 1 base and J 0 bases, with 7 bases left between them. Germline V gene lookup returns CDR1 SEHNR and CDR2 FQNEAQ (reference sequence). The CDR3 is 15 residues long. This chain's CDR3 is CASSLGLASNQPQHF. The CDR3 nucleotides are TGTGCCAGCAGCTTAGGATTGGCTAGCAATCAGCCCCAGCATTTT.

V usage is TRBV5-6 and J usage is TRBJ1-2; no definite D call. Germline CDR1 and CDR2: SGHDT and YYEEEE. This CDR3 is 13 amino acids long. V gave up 6 bases and J gave up 7 bases, with 16 bases separating them. The CDR3 loop is CASTSIAGSGYTF. CDR3 bases: TGTGCCAGCACCTCGATTGCGGGCTCTGGCTACACCTTC.

This clone has more than one count but fewer than ten. V is TRBV30 and J is TRBJ1-2; 7 bases fit TRBD1. This CDR3 is built from 13 residues. Germline V gene sequence: CDR1 GTSNPN, CDR2 SVGIG (reference sequence). The V gene end was trimmed by 1 base and the J gene end by 2 bases; junction bases not matched to a gene: 1. The CDR3 DNA reads as TGTGCCTGGAGTGGGGACAGCAACTATGGCTACACCTTC. Encoded protein: CAWSGDSNYGYTF.

The chain links TRBV27 to TRBJ1-1, with TRBD1 as a possible D gene (5 bases). V lost 2 bases to trimming and J lost 7 bases, with 8 bases between them. The germline V gene has CDR1 MNHEY and CDR2 SMNVEV (reference sequence). This CDR3 is built from 12 residues. The CDR3 protein is CASSLRGGEAFF. For the CDR3, the DNA is TGTGCCAGCAGTTTAAGGGGAGGTGAAGCTTTCTTT.